Listed here is a single TCR beta chain. TCRdb keeps only in-frame clones here, not all; method: immunoSEQ multiplex PCR. Of some 35,000 clones in the sample, 65% to 75% were seen once. The source of the sample is a study of early stage breast cancer tumors. In the study overall: About 70% of the 16 invasive tumors were ER+, PR+ and HER2-. Average read coverage per sample was 7.5 to 10-fold.

This CDR3 contains 17 residues. In germline, CDR1 is MGHRA, CDR2 YSYEKL. V lost 3 bases, J lost 3 bases, and 8 bases stayed unmatched. The sequencing input was blood. The chain couples TRBV4-1 to TRBJ2-3; 11 positions match TRBD2. The sequence derives from a person aged 60 to 70 with breast cancer. CDR3 in DNA: TGCGCCAGCAGCCAGAGGTCACTAGCGGGAGTGACAGATACGCAGTATTTT. This encodes CASSQRSLAGVTDTQYF.